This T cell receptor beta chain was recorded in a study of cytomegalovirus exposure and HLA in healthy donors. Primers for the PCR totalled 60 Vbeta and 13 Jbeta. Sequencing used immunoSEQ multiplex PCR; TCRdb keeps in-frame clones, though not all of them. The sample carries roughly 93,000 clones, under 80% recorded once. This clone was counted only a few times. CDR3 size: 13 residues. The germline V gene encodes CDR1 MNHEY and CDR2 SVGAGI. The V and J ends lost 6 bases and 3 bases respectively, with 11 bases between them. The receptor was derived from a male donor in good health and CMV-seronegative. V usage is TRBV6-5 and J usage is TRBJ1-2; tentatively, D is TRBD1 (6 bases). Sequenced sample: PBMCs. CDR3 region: CASSVRGHYGYTF. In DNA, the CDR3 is TGTGCCAGCAGCGTCAGGGGCCACTATGGCTACACCTTC.